The next 27 T cell receptor beta chains were all read from a single sample in a study of blood T cell repertoires in COVID-19. Here immunoSEQ multiplex PCR was the method, and the copy in TCRdb shows in-frame clones only, minus some. This sample carries hundreds of thousands of clones, 90% of them seen once, and the ten largest clones take less than 2%. The sequencing input was PBMCs or T cells enriched from blood (not recorded which). Receptors originate from a woman younger than 30 with acute COVID-19.

The V and J genes are TRBV7-2 and TRBJ2-1; 8 bases align to TRBD2. CDR3 length: 15 residues. J lost 7 bases, V lost 0 bases, and 5 bases had no gene match. Germline loops: CDR1 SGHTA, CDR2 FQGNSA. The CDR3 sequence: CASSLALGLGNEQFF. The CDR3 coding sequence is TGTGCCAGCAGCTTAGCGCTGGGACTAGGAAATGAGCAGTTCTTC.

This chain links TRBV10-3 with TRBJ1-5; D unresolved. CDR1 ENHRY and CDR2 SYGVKD come from the germline V gene. The CDR3 totals 14 residues. The V end was cut by 2 bases, the J end by 7 bases, with 12 bases between. Here the CDR3 DNA reads TGTGCCATCAGTGAGGGTTGGGCAGACCAGCCCCAGCATTTT. Protein product: CAISEGWADQPQHF.

This chain connects TRBV27 to TRBJ2-7; 7 bases are shared with TRBD1. The CDR3 has 15 amino acids. The germline V gene encodes CDR1 MNHEY and CDR2 SMNVEV (reference sequence). The J segment lost 2 bases and the V segment lost 5 bases, leaving 9 bases of the junction unmatched. The CDR3 region is CASSPRDSWTYEQYF. DNA of the CDR3: TGTGCCAGCAGTCCCCGGGACAGCTGGACCTACGAGCAGTACTTC.

This clone came up once. This rearrangement joins TRBV30 to TRBJ2-1, with 10 nucleotides matching TRBD2. V shed 4 bases and J 4 bases; nucleotides not matched to a gene: 7. The CDR3 has 15 residues. Germline V gene lookup returns CDR1 GTSNPN and CDR2 SVGIG (reference sequence). The CDR3 bases are TGTGCCTGGATCACCCGACTAGCGGGTTACAATGAGCAGTTCTTC. It is translated as CAWITRLAGYNEQFF.

The CDR3 region is CASSFYPGSNNEKLFF. CDR3 DNA sequence: TGCGCCAGCAGCTTTTACCCGGGGTCCAATAATGAAAAACTGTTTTTT. The rearrangement links TRBV5-1 to TRBJ1-4; D gene ambiguous. Between the trimmed V and J ends, which lost 2 bases and 4 bases, there was a span of 15 bases. There are 16 residues in the CDR3. Germline CDR1 reads SGHRS; CDR2 reads YFSETQ.

J is TRBJ1-1 and V is TRBV19, with a possible D match to TRBD1 (6 bases). The germline V gene has CDR1 LNHDA and CDR2 SQIVND (reference sequence). The CDR3 extends over 13 amino acids. V gave up 7 bases and J gave up 7 bases, with 16 bases separating them. The CDR3 is CASNDRLTGEAFF. The CDR3 DNA is TGTGCCAGTAATGACAGGCTTACGGGTGAAGCTTTCTTT.

This sequence joins TRBV27 and TRBJ1-1, with TRBD1 identical over 11 bases. CDR1 and CDR2 (germline): MNHEY, SMNVEV (reference sequence). The CDR3 has 15 residues. Germline trimming cut 4 bases from V and 9 bases from J; bases unmatched to any gene: 10. CDR3 in DNA: TGTGCCAGCAGTTCTCTAGGGACAGGGGGGCTCCAAGCTTTCTTT. As protein: CASSSLGTGGLQAFF.

The rearrangement joins TRBV7-9 to TRBJ1-5; D ambiguous. The CDR3 extends over 13 amino acids. Per the germline V gene, CDR1 is SEHNR and CDR2 is FQNEAQ (reference sequence). Trimming removed 4 bases from V and 4 bases from J, with 8 bases in between. For the CDR3, the DNA is TGTGCCAGCAGCTCGACAACTAATCAGCCCCAGCATTTT. It translates to CASSSTTNQPQHF. The whole variable domain, remainder taken from reference TRBV7-9 and TRBJ1-5, is DTGVSQNPRHKITKRGQNVTFRCDPISEHNRLYWYRQTLGQGPEFLTYFQNEAQLEKSRLLSDRFSAERPKGSFSTLEIQRTEQGDSAMYLCASSSTTNQPQHFGDGTRLSIL.

The chain recombines TRBV2 with TRBJ2-7; 7 nucleotides agree with TRBD2. Looked up from germline, CDR1 is SNHLY and CDR2 is FYNNEI. Trimming at V came to 3 bases and at J to 6 bases, leaving 11 bases not matched to a gene. The CDR3 covers 15 residues. CDR3: CASSDLAGARAEQYF. The CDR3 nucleotides are TGTGCCAGCAGTGATCTGGCGGGAGCTAGGGCCGAGCAGTACTTC.

The chain employs TRBV2 and TRBJ2-1; 7 nucleotides line up with TRBD1. Losses at the gene ends were 6 bases for V and 6 bases for J; bases not matched to a gene: 8. The length of the CDR3 is 14 residues. Germline-derived CDR1 and CDR2 are SNHLY and FYNNEI. The CDR3 spells CASRWDSVTNEQFF. In DNA, the CDR3 is TGTGCCAGCAGGTGGGACAGTGTAACCAATGAGCAGTTCTTC. Looking up the rest from reference TRBV2 and TRBJ2-1 gives the full variable domain: EPEVTQTPSHQVTQMGQEVILRCVPISNHLYFYWYRQILGQKVEFLVSFYNNEISEKSEIFDDQFSVERPDGSNFTLKIRSTKLEDSAMYFCASRWDSVTNEQFFGPGTRLTVL.

The chain is built from TRBV27 and TRBJ1-1; 12 bases map to TRBD1. V dropped 5 bases and J dropped 4; count of bases not matched to a gene: 11. Germline CDR1 is MNHEY and CDR2 is SMNVEV (reference sequence). The CDR3 sequence is 17 residues long. This chain's CDR3 is CASSPWGQGAWGTEAFF. CDR3 DNA: TGTGCCAGCAGTCCTTGGGGACAGGGGGCTTGGGGCACTGAAGCTTTCTTT.

The gene calls are TRBV28 and TRBJ1-6, with 7 positions matching TRBD1. The CDR3 runs to 17 residues. The V gene's germline CDR1 is MDHEN and CDR2 SYDVKM. The junction had 14 bases not matched to a gene; V was cut back by 5 bases and J by 7 bases. The CDR3 loop reads CASSLSTGLALNSPLHF. CDR3 DNA sequence: TGTGCCAGCAGTCTATCGACAGGGCTAGCCCTAAATTCACCCCTCCACTTT.

The chain combines TRBV6-2 or TRBV6-3 with TRBJ2-7; 7 nucleotides align to TRBD1. V was pared by 5 bases and J by 0 bases, with 4 bases of the junction left unmatched. Germline CDR1 is MNHEY and CDR2 is SVGEGT. The CDR3 runs 14 residues. This CDR3 reads CASSRTGSSYEQYF. CDR3 nucleotide sequence: TGTGCCAGCAGTCGGACAGGTTCCTCCTACGAGCAGTACTTC.

CDR3 residues: CASSPRGQELAKNIQYF. The CDR3 DNA reads as TGTGCCAGCTCACCGAGAGGACAGGAACTAGCCAAAAACATTCAGTACTTC. This chain links TRBV18 with TRBJ2-4; 7 bases are a match to TRBD1. The germline V gene has CDR1 KGHSH and CDR2 LQKENI. The trim removed 3 bases at V and 0 bases at J, leaving 8 bases unmatched. The CDR3 consists of 17 residues.

This chain connects TRBV7-9 to TRBJ2-7, with TRBD1 matching 7 bases. Per the germline V gene, CDR1 is SEHNR and CDR2 is FQNEAQ (reference sequence). Germline trimming cut 5 bases from V and 2 bases from J; bases unmatched to any gene: 6. This CDR3 is 14 amino acids long. This chain's CDR3 is CASSDRDRPYEQYF. The CDR3 DNA reads as TGTGCCAGCAGCGACCGGGACAGACCCTACGAGCAGTACTTC.

V gene TRBV2 combines with J gene TRBJ2-2; D perhaps matches TRBD2 (5 bases). There are 15 residues in the CDR3. Germline V gene sequence: CDR1 SNHLY, CDR2 FYNNEI. Trimming took off 6 bases at V and 3 bases at J, with 14 bases between the two ends. The CDR3 coding sequence is TGTGCCAGCAGACCGGAGGAAGCGTACACCGGGGAGCTGTTTTTT. It encodes CASRPEEAYTGELFF.

This clone occurred a few times. This chain links TRBV7-1 with TRBJ2-7; 8 bases agree with TRBD2. TRBV7-1 is reported as an ORF; its role is uncertain. The trim removed 2 bases at V and 5 bases at J, leaving 35 bases unmatched. CDR3 size: 24 residues. The CDR3 protein is CASSSWGLDARLRSVLAGKHEQYF. CDR3 DNA sequence: TGTGCCAGCAGCTCATGGGGACTCGACGCCAGATTGCGGAGCGTCTTAGCGGGGAAGCACGAGCAGTACTTC.

The rearrangement uses TRBV7-2 and TRBJ2-5; TRBD1 matches 8 bases. The CDR3 extends over 15 amino acids. V shed 4 bases and J 4 bases; nucleotides not matched to a gene: 8. Germline CDR1 and CDR2: SGHTA and FQGNSA. The CDR3 DNA is TGTGCCAGCAGCTCCTCCAGGGGGCGCATAGAGACCCAGTACTTC. This encodes CASSSSRGRIETQYF.

V gene TRBV5-8 combines with J gene TRBJ2-1, with 13 bases lining up with TRBD2. The CDR3 consists of 16 residues. The J segment lost 4 bases and the V segment lost 4 bases, leaving 5 bases of the junction unmatched. Germline CDR1 reads SGHTS; CDR2 reads YDEGEE. The CDR3 sequence: CASSDPGLAGYNEQFF. The CDR3 coding sequence is TGTGCCAGCAGCGATCCGGGACTAGCGGGATACAATGAGCAGTTCTTC.

The V gene is TRBV5-8, the J gene TRBJ2-4; 7 bases align to TRBD2. Unmatched junction bases numbered 5, after V lost 2 bases and J lost 0 bases. The length of the CDR3 is 16 residues. Per germline, CDR1 SGHTS and CDR2 YDEGEE. The CDR3 bases are TGTGCCAGCAGCTTCCAGGGACTACTAGCCAAAAACATTCAGTACTTC. Translating it yields CASSFQGLLAKNIQYF.

This chain links TRBV7-9 with TRBJ2-7; D unresolved. The CDR3 runs to 11 residues. V lost 5 bases, J lost 4 bases, and 6 bases lay in between. From germline, CDR1 is SEHNR and CDR2 FQNEAQ (reference sequence). This CDR3 is CASSRGYEQYF. In nucleotides, the CDR3 is TGTGCCAGCAGCCGAGGTTACGAGCAGTACTTC.

The gene calls are TRBV19 and TRBJ1-1, with D hard to call. Per germline, CDR1 LNHDA and CDR2 SQIVND (reference sequence). The CDR3 contains 14 residues. V was shortened by 5 bases and J by 0 bases, with 10 bases between the two germline ends. This chain's CDR3 is CASSRGAVNTEAFF. CDR3 DNA sequence: TGTGCCAGTAGTCGGGGAGCCGTGAACACTGAAGCTTTCTTT.

This clone appeared once. The chain employs TRBV7-9 and TRBJ1-6; no clear D. Germline V gene sequence: CDR1 SEHNR, CDR2 FQNEAQ (reference sequence). The V end was cut by 1 base, the J end by 14 bases, with 12 bases between. The CDR3 runs to 13 residues. The CDR3 loop is CASSLGPGGALHF. CDR3 coding DNA: TGTGCCAGCAGCTTAGGTCCTGGCGGAGCCCTCCACTTT.

The J gene is TRBJ2-7, the V gene TRBV11-2; 10 bases are a match to TRBD1. Germline loops: CDR1 SGHAT, CDR2 FQNNGV. Trimming at V came to 3 bases and at J to 4 bases, leaving 6 bases not matched to a gene. The CDR3 has 15 amino acids. In nucleotides, the CDR3 is TGTGCCAGCAGCTTTCCCCGGACAGGGGGTTACGAGCAGTACTTC. This codes for CASSFPRTGGYEQYF.

The chain combines TRBV7-8 with TRBJ1-5; 7 nucleotides align to TRBD1. V shed 5 bases and J 4 bases; nucleotides not matched to a gene: 8. The CDR3 runs to 15 residues. Germline V CDR1 and CDR2: SGHVS, FQNEAQ. The DNA of the CDR3 is TGTGCCAGCAGCCCGACAGGGATCCCGAATCAGCCCCAGCATTTT. Translated: CASSPTGIPNQPQHF.

The chain is built from TRBV7-2 and TRBJ2-7; possible D gene TRBD2, 6 bases. Germline loops: CDR1 SGHTA, CDR2 FQGNSA. V lost 3 bases and J 7 bases, leaving 10 bases between the germline ends. The CDR3 extends over 12 amino acids. In nucleotides, the CDR3 is TGTGCCAGCAGCTTTGCGGGGCGGGAGCAGTACTTC. It translates to CASSFAGREQYF.

This chain uses TRBV29-1 with TRBJ2-3; maybe TRBD2 (6 bases). CDR3 length: 17 residues. Trimming cost V 2 bases and J 0 bases, with 18 bases left between them. Per germline, CDR1 SQVTM and CDR2 ANQGSEA. The CDR3: CSVEFPGVGASTDTQYF. DNA for the CDR3: TGCAGCGTTGAATTCCCGGGAGTGGGTGCTAGCACAGATACGCAGTATTTT.